Following are 27 T cell receptor beta chains from one sample sequenced in a study of cytomegalovirus exposure and HLA in healthy donors. TCRdb's table, derived via immunoSEQ multiplex PCR, lists solely in-frame clones and lacks some. The sample carries around 220,000 clones, 88% recorded once. Material: PBMCs. The receptors stem from a young woman in good health and CMV-seronegative.

This clone was observed once. V and J are TRBV5-5 and TRBJ2-7, with a possible D match to TRBD1 (5 bases). V lost 0 bases and J lost 0, with 7 bases in between. The CDR3 sequence is 14 residues long. The germline V gene encodes CDR1 SGHKS and CDR2 YYEKEE (reference sequence). The CDR3 spells CASSLGRASYEQYF. The DNA for the CDR3 is TGTGCCAGCAGCTTGGGCAGGGCCTCCTACGAGCAGTACTTC.

This clone was seen a single time. This chain uses TRBV2 with TRBJ2-5, with D maybe TRBD2 (6 bases). The germline gives CDR1 SNHLY, CDR2 FYNNEI. This CDR3 has 14 residues. V shed 6 bases and J shed 5 bases, with 16 bases lying between them. The CDR3 nucleotides read TGTGCCAGCAGCGCCGAGAGACTAGGGGAGACCCAGTACTTC. It yields the protein CASSAERLGETQYF.

This chain connects TRBV4-1 to TRBJ2-3; 15 nucleotides agree with TRBD2. The ends lost 1 base at V and 6 bases at J; junction bases unmatched: 8. CDR3 length: 18 residues. Germline V CDR1 and CDR2: MGHRA, YSYEKL. The CDR3 nucleotides read TGCGCCAGCAGCCAAGTGTGGACTAGCGGGAGGGATGGGGATACGCAGTATTTT. Residues: CASSQVWTSGRDGDTQYF.

V is TRBV9 and J is TRBJ2-1, with D possibly matching TRBD2 (6 bases). V was trimmed by 0 bases and J by 5 bases, leaving 18 bases between them. CDR1 and CDR2 from the germline V gene are SGDLS and YYNGEE. The CDR3 is 17 residues long. The CDR3 loop is CASSVDPASAIDNEQFF. As DNA, the CDR3 is TGTGCCAGCAGCGTAGACCCGGCTAGCGCGATCGACAATGAGCAGTTCTTC.

The chain recombines TRBV7-9 with TRBJ1-1; D uncertain. Trimming pared 10 bases from V and 5 bases from J, leaving 14 bases between. The CDR3 spans 12 residues. Germline loops: CDR1 SEHNR, CDR2 FQNEAQ (reference sequence). DNA for the CDR3: TGTGCCACGGGAGTTTGGGAAACTGAAGCTTTCTTT. It encodes CATGVWETEAFF.

This clone showed up just a few times. This rearrangement joins TRBV19 to TRBJ1-1; 10 nucleotides align to TRBD1. CDR3 length equals 17 residues. V lost 8 bases to trimming and J lost 1 base; unmatched junction nucleotides: 13. Germline V lookup: CDR1 LNHDA, CDR2 SQIVND (reference sequence). CDR3 sequence reads: CASGRWQGQGSNTEAFF. The CDR3 DNA follows: TGTGCCAGTGGACGGTGGCAGGGACAGGGGTCGAACACTGAAGCTTTCTTT. The whole variable domain, remainder taken from reference TRBV19 and TRBJ1-1, is DGGITQSPKYLFRKEGQNVTLSCEQNLNHDAMYWYRQDPGQGLRLIYYSQIVNDFQKGDIAEGYSVSREKKESFPLTVTSAQKNPTAFYLCASGRWQGQGSNTEAFFGQGTRLTVV.

The chain employs TRBV28 and TRBJ1-5; 9 nucleotides line up with TRBD1. This CDR3 is built from 16 residues. The germline CDR1 and CDR2 sequences are MDHEN and SYDVKM. The J segment lost 2 bases and the V segment lost 4 bases, leaving 6 bases of the junction unmatched. This CDR3 is CASSSRDREGNQPQHF. CDR3 DNA: TGTGCCAGCAGTTCGCGGGACAGGGAGGGCAATCAGCCCCAGCATTTT. The variable domain in full, completed from reference TRBV28 and TRBJ1-5, reads DVKVTQSSRYLVKRTGEKVFLECVQDMDHENMFWYRQDPGLGLRLIYFSYDVKMKEKGDIPEGYSVSREKKERFSLILESASTNQTSMYLCASSSRDREGNQPQHFGDGTRLSIL.

This clone was detected only once. V and J are TRBV5-1 and TRBJ2-1; no reliable D call. The CDR3 has 12 residues. The germline V gene encodes CDR1 SGHRS and CDR2 YFSETQ. V was trimmed by 0 bases and J by 6 bases, leaving 4 bases between them. The CDR3 spells CASSLVLNEQFF. For the CDR3, the DNA is TGCGCCAGCAGCTTGGTACTCAATGAGCAGTTCTTC.

V is TRBV5-1 and J is TRBJ2-7; 8 bases map to TRBD2. In germline, CDR1 is SGHRS, CDR2 YFSETQ. V shed 0 bases, J shed 2 bases, and the junction held 13 bases outside the gene matches. The CDR3 loop spans 18 amino acids. In DNA form, the CDR3 reads TGCGCCAGCAGCTTGGTGGAAGTGGCGGGAGGTGGGACCTACGAGCAGTACTTC. This sequence encodes CASSLVEVAGGGTYEQYF. The full variable domain, its missing parts supplied by reference TRBV5-1 and TRBJ2-7, is KAGVTQTPRYLIKTRGQQVTLSCSPISGHRSVSWYQQTPGQGLQFLFEYFSETQRNKGNFPGRFSGRQFSNSRSEMNVSTLELGDSALYLCASSLVEVAGGGTYEQYFGPGTRLTVT.

This clone was counted a single time. This rearrangement joins TRBV2 to TRBJ1-2, with 8 nucleotides matching TRBD1. From germline, CDR1 is SNHLY and CDR2 FYNNEI. Unmatched junction bases numbered 10, after V lost 6 bases and J lost 7 bases. The CDR3 length is 14 residues. CDR3 sequence reads: CASRIGTGGAGYTF. Written as DNA, the CDR3 is TGTGCCAGCAGAATAGGGACAGGTGGAGCTGGCTACACCTTC.

The rearrangement joins TRBV7-2 to TRBJ2-7; 7 positions match TRBD1. The CDR3 loop spans 14 amino acids. With V trimmed by 4 bases and J by 6 bases, 9 bases remained unmatched. Germline V lookup: CDR1 SGHTA, CDR2 FQGNSA. CDR3 amino acids: CASSYRQGRGEQYF. The CDR3, as DNA: TGTGCCAGCAGCTACCGACAGGGAAGAGGCGAGCAGTACTTC.

V usage is TRBV2 and J usage is TRBJ2-5; D is possibly TRBD2 (6 bases). The CDR3 sequence is 13 residues long. Trimming stripped 6 bases from V and 3 bases from J, with 11 bases between. CDR1 is SNHLY, CDR2 FYNNEI, per germline. The CDR3 nucleotides are TGTGCCAGCAGGGAGGGCCCGGAAGAGACCCAGTACTTC. Its protein is CASREGPEETQYF. The entire variable domain, with the rest obtained from reference TRBV2 and TRBJ2-5, is as follows: EPEVTQTPSHQVTQMGQEVILRCVPISNHLYFYWYRQILGQKVEFLVSFYNNEISEKSEIFDDQFSVERPDGSNFTLKIRSTKLEDSAMYFCASREGPEETQYFGPGTRLLVL.

The V call is TRBV27, the J call TRBJ1-1; 9 positions agree with TRBD1. This CDR3 has 14 residues. Germline-derived CDR1 and CDR2 are MNHEY and SMNVEV (reference sequence). The V gene end was trimmed by 6 bases and the J gene end by 0 bases; junction bases not matched to a gene: 2. CDR3 nucleotides: TGTGCCAGCAGGGGGACAGGGCTGAACACTGAAGCTTTCTTT. It encodes CASRGTGLNTEAFF.

This rearrangement joins TRBV6-5 to TRBJ1-2, with 7 nucleotides matching TRBD1. The CDR3 consists of 14 residues. CDR1 is MNHEY and CDR2 is SVGAGI in the germline V gene. J gave up 8 bases and V 0 bases, and 6 bases lay outside the gene matches. CDR3 DNA sequence: TGTGCCAGCAGTTACTCGGGACAGAAAGGCGGCTACACCTTC. Amino acids: CASSYSGQKGGYTF.

The rearrangement links TRBV28 to TRBJ1-2; the D gene is possibly TRBD1 (5 bases). The CDR3 covers 15 residues. Trimming removed 6 bases from V and 6 bases from J, with 20 bases in between. Germline CDR1 and CDR2: MDHEN and SYDVKM. The chain's CDR3 is CASSLPYEGANGYTF. CDR3 nucleotide sequence: TGTGCCAGCAGCCTCCCATACGAAGGGGCGAATGGCTACACCTTC.

The chain recombines TRBV5-6 with TRBJ2-7, with 8 positions matching TRBD2. The CDR3 is 14 residues long. Trimming at V came to 2 bases and at J to 4 bases, leaving 5 bases not matched to a gene. In germline, CDR1 is SGHDT, CDR2 YYEEEE. For the CDR3, the DNA is TGTGCCAGCAGCTTACTGGCGGGAGGTTACGAGCAGTACTTC. Protein: CASSLLAGGYEQYF.

The chain uses TRBV6-5 and TRBJ2-1; possibly TRBD2 for D (5 bases). Trimming shortened V by 0 bases and J by 6 bases, and 12 bases separated the two germline ends. The germline gives CDR1 MNHEY, CDR2 SVGAGI. This CDR3 contains 15 residues. The CDR3 reads CASSYSNAGSNEQFF. The DNA for the CDR3 is TGTGCCAGCAGTTACTCGAATGCTGGGAGCAATGAGCAGTTCTTC.

This rearrangement joins TRBV7-2 to TRBJ2-3, with D possibly TRBD2 on 5 matching bases. The V and J ends lost 5 bases and 4 bases respectively, with 16 bases between them. Germline V gene sequence: CDR1 SGHTA, CDR2 FQGNSA. The CDR3 length is 15 residues. The CDR3 reads CASSAATHGADTQYF. The CDR3 region has the DNA TGTGCCAGCAGCGCAGCGACACACGGGGCAGATACGCAGTATTTT.

The V and J genes are TRBV7-2 and TRBJ2-7; 11 bases map to TRBD2. This CDR3 has 14 residues. Germline loops: CDR1 SGHTA, CDR2 FQGNSA. The J segment lost 5 bases and the V segment lost 3 bases, leaving 3 bases of the junction unmatched. In nucleotides, the CDR3 is TGTGCCAGCAGCTTGGCTAGCGGGAGGCACGAGCAGTACTTC. It yields the protein CASSLASGRHEQYF.

In its sample, this clone was seen once. V is TRBV29-1 and J is TRBJ2-3; 12 nucleotides match TRBD2. After removal of 0 bases from V and 5 bases from J, the junction contained 9 bases not matched to a gene. The CDR3 contains 17 residues. In germline, CDR1 is SQVTM, CDR2 ANQGSEA. CDR3 nucleotides: TGCAGCGTTGAAGATCTCGGACTAGCGGGATCGAGAGATACGCAGTATTTT. Translation: CSVEDLGLAGSRDTQYF.

This rearrangement joins TRBV19 to TRBJ2-7, with D possibly matching TRBD1 (6 bases). Germline CDR1 is LNHDA and CDR2 is SQIVND (reference sequence). This CDR3 spans 14 amino acids. V dropped 5 bases and J dropped 9 bases, with 20 bases sitting between them. The CDR3 DNA reads TGTGCCAGTAGTGGGAGTCTGGGGGCCGCGGGGCAGTACTTC. This gives the protein CASSGSLGAAGQYF.

This clone has only one observation. The V gene is TRBV11-2, the J gene TRBJ1-2; 10 bases line up with TRBD1. J was trimmed by 2 bases and V by 5 bases; bases with no gene match: 2. The CDR3 totals 14 residues. The germline V gene has CDR1 SGHAT and CDR2 FQNNGV. CDR3 nucleotides: TGTGCCAGCAGCGCGGACAGGGGGAACTATGGCTACACCTTC. It codes for CASSADRGNYGYTF. The variable domain in full, with the rest retrieved from reference TRBV11-2 and TRBJ1-2, is EAGVAQSPRYKIIEKRQSVAFWCNPISGHATLYWYQQILGQGPKLLIQFQNNGVVDDSQLPKDRFSAERLKGVDSTLKIQPAKLEDSAVYLCASSADRGNYGYTFGSGTRLTVV.

The gene calls are TRBV9 and TRBJ2-7; no definite D call. Trimming removed 5 bases at V and 3 bases at J, with 21 bases between. This CDR3 spans 16 amino acids. Germline V CDR1 and CDR2: SGDLS, YYNGEE. The CDR3 DNA follows: TGTGCCAGCAGGCCGACCAAGAGAGAGGAGCTCTACGAGCAGTACTTC. Protein product: CASRPTKREELYEQYF.

This clone was counted once. The chain joins TRBV5-1 to TRBJ2-5, with 8 bases fitting TRBD2. The CDR3 spans 15 residues. Germline V gene data show CDR1 as SGHRS and CDR2 as YFSETQ. With 3 bases clipped from V and 7 bases from J, the junction kept 11 bases outside the gene matches. The CDR3 DNA reads as TGCGCCAGCAGCTCAGGGACCCAGGCGGGAGGGACCCAGTACTTC. The encoded protein is CASSSGTQAGGTQYF.

The chain combines TRBV11-2 with TRBJ1-5; 8 nucleotides line up with TRBD1. V was clipped by 1 base and J by 6 bases; unmatched bases: 2. The CDR3 consists of 14 residues. Per the germline V gene, CDR1 is SGHAT and CDR2 is FQNNGV. The CDR3 protein is CASSLGQGAQPQHF. The CDR3 DNA follows: TGTGCCAGCAGCTTAGGGCAGGGGGCTCAGCCCCAGCATTTT.

The J gene is TRBJ2-7, the V gene TRBV14, with 7 bases fitting TRBD2. Looked up from germline, CDR1 is SGHDN and CDR2 is FVKESK. The CDR3 extends over 14 amino acids. The trim removed 4 bases at V and 9 bases at J, leaving 12 bases unmatched. CDR3 sequence reads: CASSPGWGGNAQYF. CDR3 sequence (DNA): TGTGCCAGCAGCCCGGGTTGGGGGGGAAACGCGCAGTACTTC.

The chain is built from TRBV7-8 and TRBJ2-1; 11 bases are shared with TRBD2. The CDR3 totals 17 residues. The trim removed 5 bases at V and 3 bases at J, leaving 9 bases unmatched. Per the germline V gene, CDR1 is SGHVS and CDR2 is FQNEAQ. CDR3 sequence reads: CASSTGEGLAVYNEQFF. The CDR3 DNA is TGTGCCAGCAGCACCGGAGAGGGACTAGCGGTCTACAATGAGCAGTTCTTC.